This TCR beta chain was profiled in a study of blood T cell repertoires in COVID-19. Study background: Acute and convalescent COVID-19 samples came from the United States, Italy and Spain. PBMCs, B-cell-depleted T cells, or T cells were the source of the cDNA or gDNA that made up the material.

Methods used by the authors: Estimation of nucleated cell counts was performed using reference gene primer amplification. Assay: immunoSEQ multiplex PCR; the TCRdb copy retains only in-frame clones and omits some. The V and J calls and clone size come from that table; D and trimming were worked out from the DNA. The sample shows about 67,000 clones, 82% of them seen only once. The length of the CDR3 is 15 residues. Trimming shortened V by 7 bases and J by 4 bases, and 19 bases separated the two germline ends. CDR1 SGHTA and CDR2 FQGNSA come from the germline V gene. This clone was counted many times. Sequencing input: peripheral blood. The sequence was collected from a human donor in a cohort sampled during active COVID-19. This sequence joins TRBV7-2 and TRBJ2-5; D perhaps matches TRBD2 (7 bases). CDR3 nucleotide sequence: TGTGCCAGCAACCTAAAAGGGGGGGCGGGAGAGACCCAGTACTTC. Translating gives CASNLKGGAGETQYF.